This TCR beta chain was documented in a study of control samples from healthy donors and cancer patients. This CDR3 region has 12 residues. The trim removed 4 bases at V and 7 bases at J, leaving 3 bases unmatched. The germline gives CDR1 SGHVS, CDR2 FQNEAQ. The repertoire was sequenced with immunoSEQ multiplex PCR; TCRdb's copy has only in-frame clones and lacks some. The table has some 130,000 clones, 88% seen once. This chain joins TRBV7-8 and TRBJ1-2; TRBD1 matches 7 bases. This sequence was found in a man aged 40-55 years in good health. The source material was blood. The CDR3 spells CASSSRGPGYTF. In DNA form, the CDR3 reads TGTGCCAGCAGCTCGAGGGGGCCTGGCTACACCTTC.